This T cell receptor (beta chain) derives from a study of cytomegalovirus exposure and HLA in healthy donors (dated by TCRdb to about 2017). Regarding the research as a whole: A later analysis indicated that the roughly 120 validation repertoires were generated on the platform also employed for the 700 or so repertoires of the first cohort. High-throughput TCR immunosequencing, statistical association of individual TCRs with disease status, and machine learning were combined to predict cytomegalovirus infection status. A separate validation cohort of 90 to 150 different subjects was used in addition to the roughly 700-subject first cohort. The study aimed to test whether signatures of past pathogen exposure could be identified by cataloging public T cell receptors.

Overall study results and their limits: Subsequent analysis determined that TCRs grouped into clusters in the first cohort also showed a tendency toward co-occurrence across the 90 to 150 validation repertoires, and approximately 94% of cluster scores exceeded 0. Most TCR sequences were observed very rarely across donors, whereas some public TCRs were present in many individuals. The study listed 170 or so TCR beta chains as associated with cytomegalovirus. All 120 repertoires were used to score co-occurrence in the validation cohort in a later analysis, because that analysis had no HLA typing for the cohort. In both the original and validation cohorts, the classifier was reported to diagnose cytomegalovirus status with high specificity and sensitivity. Three of the identified cytomegalovirus-associated TCR beta chains were confirmed in vitro to be specific for cytomegalovirus antigens. According to the authors, the approach could potentially be generalized to other disease states and immunological phenotypes.

The V end gives up 4 bases and the J end 10 bases, leaving 9 bases in the junction not matched to a gene. Including the terminal cysteine and phenylalanine, the CDR3 comprises 14 residues. Only the CDR3 DNA stays, 42 bases, in frame from base 1. CDR1 and CDR2 were assigned from the germline V gene as SGHNT and YENEEA. The library was made by the immunoSEQ multiplex PCR assay. Processing in the source paper ran as follows. A statistical classification framework was developed to diagnose cytomegalovirus status using the catalog of TCR beta chain sequences. TCRdb obtained this table from immuneACCESS and retained in-frame rearrangements with V and J assigned. These tables miss some clones; where compared with another copy, unresolved V genes account for less than half of the shortfall, and the remainder is unexplained. The DNA was the basis for D and trimming; V, J and clone size are from that table. This sample has over 120,000 clones in its table, and roughly 87% of those were observed once. The top ten hold roughly 4.5% of the sample.

Notes on this clone: Its antigen is currently not known. No quality values exist for individual bases; no much larger clone is one base distant.

The donors belonged to the validation cohort of approximately 130 subjects, which was separate from the roughly 700-subject first cohort. Input material: PBMCs. The sequence was obtained from a man aged 18 to 35 in good health and CMV-seropositive. Recombination joined TRBV11-3 with TRBJ2-4; TRBD1 agrees with 8 junctional bases. This receptor has the CDR3 CASSSRTGRGIQYF. The nucleotide sequence is TGTGCCAGCAGCTCTCGGACAGGGCGGGGAATTCAGTACTTC.